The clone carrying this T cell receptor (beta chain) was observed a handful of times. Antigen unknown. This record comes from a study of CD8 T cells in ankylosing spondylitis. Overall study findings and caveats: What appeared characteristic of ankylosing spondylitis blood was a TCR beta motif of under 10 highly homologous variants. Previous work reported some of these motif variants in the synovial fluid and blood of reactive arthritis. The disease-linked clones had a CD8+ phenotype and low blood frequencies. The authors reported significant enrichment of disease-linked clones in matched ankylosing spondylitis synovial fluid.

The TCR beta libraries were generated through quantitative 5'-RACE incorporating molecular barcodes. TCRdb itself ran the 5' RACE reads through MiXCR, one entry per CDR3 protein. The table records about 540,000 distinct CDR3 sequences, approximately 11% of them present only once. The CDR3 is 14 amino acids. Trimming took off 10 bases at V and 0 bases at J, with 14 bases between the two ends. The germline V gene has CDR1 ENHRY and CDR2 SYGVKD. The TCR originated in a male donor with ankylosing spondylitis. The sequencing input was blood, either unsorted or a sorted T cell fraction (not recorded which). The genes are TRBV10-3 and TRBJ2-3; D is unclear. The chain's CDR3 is CATKGMTSTDTQYF. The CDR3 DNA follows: TGTGCCACCAAAGGGATGACTAGCACAGATACGCAGTATTTT.